This T cell receptor (beta chain) comes out of a study of cytomegalovirus exposure and HLA in healthy donors. The CDR3 covers 16 residues. Looked up from germline, CDR1 is SGHNT and CDR2 is YYREEE (reference sequence). Trimming left V 0 bases short and J 4 bases short, with 16 bases between. PCR amplification relied on 60 Vbeta primers (plus 13 Jbeta primers). Sequencing was performed with immunoSEQ multiplex PCR; in TCRdb, only in-frame clones are kept and a portion is missing. Among around 120,000 clones, roughly 65% were seen once, and the ten largest hold approximately 11%. Turning to this clone: As yet, its antigen is unknown.

Study-wide results and caveats: Later analysis identified a missense DCLRE1C variant that was linked to TCR beta V- and J-gene trimming.

The sequencing sample was made of PBMCs. The chain recombines TRBV5-4 with TRBJ1-1; the D gene is possibly TRBD1 (5 bases). The origin of this receptor is a man aged 40-49 years in good health and CMV-seropositive. The CDR3 DNA sequence: TGTGCCAGCAGCTTGGCCAGAGCTTACGGGGGCACTGAAGCTTTCTTT. Translated, it gives CASSLARAYGGTEAFF.